This T cell receptor beta chain came from a study of immune characterization of retroperitoneal liposarcoma. This clonotype was counted only a few times. MiXCR, run by TCRdb on the PCR reads, gives a single entry per CDR3 protein. The sample has approximately 13,000 distinct CDR3 sequences; over 45% are singletons. This TCR came from a female donor with retroperitoneal liposarcoma. Material: tumor tissue.

CDR3 sequence: CASSPRDSFNEQFF. For the CDR3, the DNA is TGTGCCAGCAGTCCCCGGGACAGTTTTAATGAGCAGTTCTTC. V and J are TRBV27 and TRBJ2-1; 7 bases match TRBD1. The CDR3 loop spans 14 amino acids. Germline V gives CDR1 MNHEY, CDR2 SMNVEV (reference sequence). V shed 5 bases, J shed 7 bases, and the junction held 8 bases outside the gene matches.